One TCR beta chain is described in this entry. What it binds is unknown. The sample belongs to a study of beta chain features in type 1 diabetes. Looking at the study overall: Summed over all samples, the examined sorted cells came to fewer than 120 million.

Study results and limitations: Type 1 diabetes patients had moderately but significantly shorter TCRB CDR3s in all four CD4+ subsets. Possibly, sequencing cDNA over-represented cells that had high TCR expression levels. Patients showed naive, central memory and Treg TCRB repertoires that appeared more similar than those of healthy donors.

The collection from each donor was one heparinised blood draw averaging approximately 110 mL. The study reverse transcribed the entire isolated RNA, so it sequenced expressed TCRB transcripts. Profiling relied on immunoSEQ multiplex PCR, and the TCRdb table lists in-frame clones only, not all of them. The profile shows hundreds of thousands of clones, under 15% of them singletons. Sequenced: naive CD4+ T cells from blood. The TCR originated in a man aged 18 to 29 with type 1 diabetes.

CDR3 amino acids: CASSLAGDSGGARNEQFF. The CDR3 bases are TGTGCCAGCAGCTTAGCTGGTGACAGCGGGGGGGCCCGGAATGAGCAGTTCTTC. The chain combines TRBV7-9 with TRBJ2-1; 10 bases are shared with TRBD2. V was clipped by 0 bases and J by 7 bases; unmatched bases: 12. The CDR3 runs 18 residues. Germline CDR1 reads SEHNR; CDR2 reads FQNEAQ (reference sequence). The full variable domain, its missing parts supplied by reference TRBV7-9 and TRBJ2-1, is DTGVSQNPRHKITKRGQNVTFRCDPISEHNRLYWYRQTLGQGPEFLTYFQNEAQLEKSRLLSDRFSAERPKGSFSTLEIQRTEQGDSAMYLCASSLAGDSGGARNEQFFGPGTRLTVL.